The source of this TCR beta chain is a study of fetal regulatory T cell absence and autoimmunity. Germline-derived CDR1 and CDR2 are SQVTM and ANQGSEA. This CDR3 comprises 12 residues. Trimming removed 6 bases from V and 5 bases from J; junction bases left unmatched: 6. Profiling relied on immunoSEQ multiplex PCR, and the TCRdb table lists in-frame clones only, not all of them. The sample carries about 95,000 clones, 72% recorded once. This clone was counted only a few times. The chain has TRBV29-1 and TRBJ1-1, with 7 nucleotides matching TRBD1. The sample was pancreas tissue. The source of this sequence is a male donor with IPEX syndrome. CDR3 protein: CSVQGHRTEAFF. The DNA for the CDR3 is TGCAGCGTACAGGGGCACAGGACTGAAGCTTTCTTT. Variable domain in full (rest from reference TRBV29-1 and TRBJ1-1): SAVISQKPSRDICQRGTSLTIQCQVDSQVTMMFWYRQQPGQSLTLIATANQGSEATYESGFVIDKFPISRPNLTFSTLTVSNMSPEDSSIYLCSVQGHRTEAFFGQGTRLTVV.